This entry features one TCR beta chain sequence. The table lists this clonotype with many counts. The target of this receptor is not known. At one boundary the junction diverges from the germline segment, which might be a read error. This record comes from a study of T cells in Graves' hyperthyroidism and ophthalmopathy (dated by TCRdb to about 2019). A note on the overall study: Peripheral blood samples were taken at initial diagnosis, before any treatment was given. To identify distinguishing TCR V-J signatures, a discovery cohort of some 100 patients was used, comprising fewer than 45 with Graves' ophthalmopathy and around 57 with stable Graves' hyperthyroidism. TCR Vbeta CDR3 sequencing of approximately 140 peripheral blood samples (43 ophthalmopathy, 70 to 85 hyperthyroidism and around 17 progressor patients) is reported in the paper. After blood sampling, hyperthyroidism patients were treated with methimazole at a starting dose of 30 mg daily, and ophthalmopathy patients were treated with high-dose intravenous methylprednisolone. Thyroid tissue and blood T-cell repertoires from six or seven Graves' hyperthyroidism patients were also compared in the study. The 100 or so discovery patients were randomly split 7:3 into training and test sets. Prospective prediction of ophthalmopathy was tested in an independent validation cohort of under 20 hyperthyroidism patients and around 16 patients who later progressed to ophthalmopathy. What the research found in general, with its limitations: Most expanded thyroid clonotypes (frequency above 0.001) were also found in blood, which suggests that blood repertoires may mirror thyroid immune responses. In validation, the model predicted progression to ophthalmopathy with roughly 70% sensitivity and about 72% specificity, a median of 6.5 months before onset. A 13 V-J signature model separated ophthalmopathy from stable hyperthyroidism, with over 85% sensitivity and around 84% specificity in cross-validation and 80%/75% in testing. Sample size was not statistically predetermined, and blinding of investigators to group allocation was not performed.

The germline V gene (reference sequence) specifies SGHAT as CDR1 and FQDESV as CDR2. Measured from the cysteine to the phenylalanine, the CDR3 is 13 residues long. Solely the CDR3 DNA is kept, with 39 bases framed from the first base. Amplification of TCR beta CDR3 regions was carried out from RNA transcripts. For the first round of RT-PCR on the TCR CDR3, the HTBI primer set was used together with the Qiagen OneStep RT-PCR kit. A second multiplex PCR round built the libraries, followed by size selection and purification. Libraries were sequenced paired-end with 100 bp reads on an Illumina HiSeq2000. The study's processing was this. Raw data were processed with SOAPnuke, discarding reads with adapters, uncalled bases, mean Phred below 15, or no exact constant-primer or identifier match. COPE v1.2.5 was used to merge high-quality paired reads, and clonotypes were defined as unique nucleotide sequences. MiTCR v1.1 was used to align clonotypes to the IMGT TRBV, TRBD and TRBJ reference segments. The analysis included only V-J combinations with a frequency above 0.0001, which together covered around 99% of the repertoires. A TCS score was defined as the ratio between F50 (clonal expansion) and ExV (chaos), using BLOSUM62-based TCRdist between CDR3 peptides within each V-J. Welch's t-statistics and random forest reduced fewer than 550 V-J features to around 14, which were used in a naive Bayes classifier (R e1071). Using fastp trimming at Q25 and MiXCR clonotype assembly, TCRdb reanalyzed the public sequencing data and kept in-frame beta chains. Identical CDR3 proteins give one entry, which carries the most common genes and DNA. The V and J calls and clone size come from TCRdb's table, not from the authors' own analysis. The sample table shows about 560,000 distinct CDR3 sequences, and approximately 15% are seen once. Jointly, the top ten make up 18% of the sample.

A patient counted as having stable Graves' hyperthyroidism if no progression to ophthalmopathy occurred over 18 months of follow-up. Hyperthyroidism patients were newly diagnosed, had a disease duration of under 2 months, and were aged 18 to 65 years. Exclusion was applied to patients with uncontrolled infections, other autoimmune diseases, pregnancy or lactation. Diagnoses relied on clinical symptoms, serum thyroxine and TRAb, thyroid ultrasound and orbital computed tomography. PBMCs were isolated from about 9.1 ml of fresh peripheral blood by Ficoll-Paque density gradient centrifugation. Trizol reagent was used to extract total RNA, and RNA quality was then checked on an Agilent 2100 Bioanalyzer.

Material for sequencing was blood. This chain is built from TRBV11-1 and TRBJ2-1; no confident D gene assignment can be made. This sequence originates from a woman between 18 and 30 years old with Graves' hyperthyroidism. The nucleotides are TGCGCCAGCAGCCTTGTACCCTACAATGAGCAGTTCTTC. The translation is CASSLVPYNEQFF.